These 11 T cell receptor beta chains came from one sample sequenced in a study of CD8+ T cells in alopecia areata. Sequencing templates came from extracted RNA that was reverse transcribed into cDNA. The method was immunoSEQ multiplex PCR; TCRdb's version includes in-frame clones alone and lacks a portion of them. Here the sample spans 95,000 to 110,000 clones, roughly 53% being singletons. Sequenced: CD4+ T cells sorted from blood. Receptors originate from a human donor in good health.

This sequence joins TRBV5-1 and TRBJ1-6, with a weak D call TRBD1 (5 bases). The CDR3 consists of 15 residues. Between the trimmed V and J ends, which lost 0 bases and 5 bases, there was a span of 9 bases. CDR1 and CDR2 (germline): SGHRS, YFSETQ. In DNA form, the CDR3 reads TGCGCCAGCAGCTTGGGCGGGGGAAATAATTCACCCCTCCACTTT. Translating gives CASSLGGGNNSPLHF.

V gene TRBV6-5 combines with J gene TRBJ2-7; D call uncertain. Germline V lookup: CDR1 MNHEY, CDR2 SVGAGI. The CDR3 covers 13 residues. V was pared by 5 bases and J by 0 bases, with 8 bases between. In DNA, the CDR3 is TGTGCCAGCAGTGTAGCACGCTCCTACGAGCAGTACTTC. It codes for CASSVARSYEQYF.

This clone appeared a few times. The CDR3 protein is CASSLLRTSGAGELFF. CDR3 coding DNA: TGTGCCAGCAGTCTTCTGCGGACTAGCGGGGCCGGGGAGCTGTTTTTT. The gene calls are TRBV28 and TRBJ2-2; 12 bases fit TRBD2. CDR1 and CDR2 (germline): MDHEN, SYDVKM. The length of the CDR3 is 16 residues. The V and J ends lost 5 bases and 6 bases, in that order; junction bases with no gene match: 7. The full variable domain, its missing parts supplied by reference TRBV28 and TRBJ2-2, is DVKVTQSSRYLVKRTGEKVFLECVQDMDHENMFWYRQDPGLGLRLIYFSYDVKMKEKGDIPEGYSVSREKKERFSLILESASTNQTSMYLCASSLLRTSGAGELFFGEGSRLTVL.

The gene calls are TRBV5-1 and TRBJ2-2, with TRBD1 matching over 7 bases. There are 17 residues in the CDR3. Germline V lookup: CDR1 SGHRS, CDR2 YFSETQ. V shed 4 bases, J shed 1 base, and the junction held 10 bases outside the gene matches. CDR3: CASSVTSGTENTGELFF. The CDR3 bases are TGCGCCAGCAGCGTCACCTCCGGGACAGAGAACACCGGGGAGCTGTTTTTT.

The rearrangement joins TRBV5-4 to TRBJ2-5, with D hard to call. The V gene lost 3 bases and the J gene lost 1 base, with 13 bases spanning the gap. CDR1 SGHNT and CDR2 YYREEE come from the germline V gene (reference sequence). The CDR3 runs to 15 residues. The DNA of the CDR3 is TGTGCCAGCAGCTCACGGACCCGCGCCCAAGAGACCCAGTACTTC. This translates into CASSSRTRAQETQYF.

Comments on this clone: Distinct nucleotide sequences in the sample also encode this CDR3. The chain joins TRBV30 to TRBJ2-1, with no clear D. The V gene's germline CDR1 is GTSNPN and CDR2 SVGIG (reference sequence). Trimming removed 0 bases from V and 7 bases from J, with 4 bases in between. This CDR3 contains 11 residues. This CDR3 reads CAWSVRNEQFF. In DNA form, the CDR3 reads TGTGCCTGGAGTGTACGTAATGAGCAGTTCTTC.

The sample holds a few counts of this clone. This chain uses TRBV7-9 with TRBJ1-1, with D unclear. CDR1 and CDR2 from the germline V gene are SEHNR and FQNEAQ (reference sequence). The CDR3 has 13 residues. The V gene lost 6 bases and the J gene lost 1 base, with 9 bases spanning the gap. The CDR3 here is CASRAERNTEAFF. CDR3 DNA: TGTGCCAGCAGGGCAGAGAGGAACACTGAAGCTTTCTTT.

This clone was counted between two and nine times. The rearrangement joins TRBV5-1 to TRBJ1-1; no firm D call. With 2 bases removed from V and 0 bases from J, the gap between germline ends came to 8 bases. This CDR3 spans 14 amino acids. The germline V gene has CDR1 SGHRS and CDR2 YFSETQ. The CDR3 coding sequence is TGCGCCAGCAGCTTAAGGTCCATGAACACTGAAGCTTTCTTT. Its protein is CASSLRSMNTEAFF.

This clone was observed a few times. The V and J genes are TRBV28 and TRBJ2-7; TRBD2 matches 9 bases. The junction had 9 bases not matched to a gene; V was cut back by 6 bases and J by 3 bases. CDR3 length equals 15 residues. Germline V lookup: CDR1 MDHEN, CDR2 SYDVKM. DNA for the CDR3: TGTGCCAGCAGACCCACAGGCGGGGGGGGCTACGAGCAGTACTTC. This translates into CASRPTGGGGYEQYF.

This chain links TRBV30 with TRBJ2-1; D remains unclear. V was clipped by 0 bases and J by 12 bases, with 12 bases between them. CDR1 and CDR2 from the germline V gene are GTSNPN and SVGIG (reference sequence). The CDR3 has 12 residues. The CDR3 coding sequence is TGTGCCTGGAGTGTACGGGCCGGCCTGCAGTTCTTC. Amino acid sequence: CAWSVRAGLQFF. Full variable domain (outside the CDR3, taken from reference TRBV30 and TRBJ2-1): SQTIHQWPATLVQPVGSPLSLECTVEGTSNPNLYWYRQAAGRGLQLLFYSVGIGQISSEVPQNLSASRPQDRQFILSSKKLLLSDSGFYLCAWSVRAGLQFFGPGTRLTVL.

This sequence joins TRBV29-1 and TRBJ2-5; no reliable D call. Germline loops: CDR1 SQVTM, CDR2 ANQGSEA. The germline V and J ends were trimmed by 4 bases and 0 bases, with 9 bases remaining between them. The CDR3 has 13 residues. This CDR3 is CSVAFLYQETQYF. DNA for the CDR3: TGCAGCGTTGCATTCCTGTACCAAGAGACCCAGTACTTC.